The entry that follows covers one T cell receptor (beta chain) sequence. In its sample, this clone was seen a few times. Its antigen is currently not known. The input lacks base qualities; no much larger clone sits a single base away. Genomic DNA was isolated from the sorted cells so that the TCRbeta CDR3 region could be sequenced. The immunoSEQ Assay was used to sequence the TCRbeta CDR3 regions. The table comes from immuneACCESS by way of TCRdb, which keeps in-frame sequences with V and J called. Part of the clones is missing from these tables; in studies checked, under half for an unresolved V gene and the rest for unknown reasons. Present in this sample are roughly 19,000 clones, roughly 80% of which were seen just once. 40% to 50% of the sample is in the top ten clones. Patients with a history of autoimmune disease or receiving systemic immunosuppression were excluded from the trial. Peripheral blood for TCR sequencing was drawn from every dose cohort at baseline, at cycle 4 day 1 and at cycle 7 day 1. The samples were taken from a phase I, first-in-human, multicenter, open-label dose-escalation trial of ivuxolimab. The trial enrolled adults with locally advanced or metastatic head and neck squamous cell, hepatocellular, melanoma or renal cell carcinoma. Before TCR sequencing, CD4+ T cells and CD8+ T cells from peripheral blood were sorted into separate populations.

The sample is drawn from a study of OX40 agonist ivuxolimab in advanced cancers. For the study in its entirety: Ivuxolimab was an agonistic, fully human IgG2 monoclonal antibody directed against OX40 (CD134), a costimulatory receptor. Intravenous ivuxolimab was administered to patients every 2 weeks at six dose levels: 0.01, 0.1, 0.3, 1.5, 3 and 10 mg/kg. Of the approximately 50 dose-escalation patients, hepatocellular carcinoma was present in some 19, melanoma in around 15, renal cell carcinoma in 9 and head and neck cancer in 9. A male proportion of 82.7% and a mean age of about 60 years, ranging from roughly 23 to 85, were recorded for the dose-escalation cohort. Prior anti-PD-1, anti-PD-L1 or anti-CTLA-4 therapy was permitted, and approximately 40% of dose-escalation patients had received checkpoint inhibitors. Three dose-escalation patients achieved partial responses, one with hepatocellular carcinoma and two with cutaneous melanoma. Peripheral TCRbeta sequencing aimed to test whether ivuxolimab altered TCR sequence diversity and caused clonal T-cell expansion. The paper reports the monotherapy dose-escalation portion (N of about 54 patients) of the phase I ivuxolimab trial.

The germline V gene provides CDR1 SGHRS and CDR2 YFSETQ. The V and J ends are trimmed by 4 bases and 4 bases, leaving 14 bases between them. Spanning cysteine to phenylalanine, the CDR3 consists of 14 amino acids. Only CDR3 DNA remains: 42 bases, in frame from the first base. Study-wide findings and limitations: At doses of 0.1 to 3.0 mg/kg, clonal expansion of both CD4+ and CD8+ blood T cells was observed from baseline to week 6. Low levels of normalized T-cell clonal expansion were also shown by some nonresponding patients. After ivuxolimab, CD8+ T cells had more expanded clones than CD4+ T cells on average. Partial responders in the 0.1-3.0 mg/kg groups had among the lowest normalized peripheral clonal expansion, especially among CD8+ T cells. Antigen specificity was not determined for the clonally expanded peripheral T cells.

Sequencing was performed on CD4+ or CD8+ T cells sorted from blood, taken in a trial of the OX40 agonist ivuxolimab. The receptor comes from an adult with an advanced solid tumor such as melanoma, head and neck, liver or kidney cancer. The rearrangement combines TRBV5-1 with TRBJ1-1; D gene: possibly TRBD1, on 5 matching bases. The CDR3 here reads CASSPSGRTTEAFF. The nucleotides read TGCGCCAGCAGCCCCTCGGGACGGACCACTGAAGCTTTCTTT.